The 25 T cell receptor beta chains in this list originate from one sample, sequenced in a study of blood T cell repertoires in COVID-19. The method was immunoSEQ multiplex PCR; TCRdb's version includes in-frame clones alone and lacks a portion of them. This sample carries 300,000 to 400,000 clones, about 89% of them seen once, and the ten largest clones take under 3%. The source material was peripheral blood. The receptor source for this set is a woman aged 55-69 years with COVID-19, enrolled during active disease.

This clone was seen more than once but under ten times. This sequence joins TRBV19 and TRBJ1-2; no reliable D call. The CDR3 totals 14 residues. Trimming took off 3 bases at V and 5 bases at J, with 13 bases between the two ends. Germline lookup yields CDR1 LNHDA and CDR2 SQIVND (reference sequence). CDR3 residues: CASSIPTSTYGYTF. The DNA of the CDR3 is TGTGCCAGTAGTATCCCAACCAGTACATATGGCTACACCTTC. The whole variable domain, filled in from reference TRBV19 and TRBJ1-2, reads DGGITQSPKYLFRKEGQNVTLSCEQNLNHDAMYWYRQDPGQGLRLIYYSQIVNDFQKGDIAEGYSVSREKKESFPLTVTSAQKNPTAFYLCASSIPTSTYGYTFGSGTRLTVV.

This clone was counted a few times. V and J are TRBV19 and TRBJ2-3; D unclear. The V and J ends lost 1 base and 6 bases respectively, with 11 bases between them. The CDR3 extends over 14 amino acids. Per the germline V gene, CDR1 is LNHDA and CDR2 is SQIVND (reference sequence). The CDR3: CASSIAAASDTQYF. The CDR3 region has the DNA TGTGCCAGTAGTATAGCGGCAGCGTCTGATACGCAGTATTTT.

The CDR3 bases are TGCGCCAGCAGAAGTGGCACTGGGCCTAATGAAAAACTGTTTTTT. This encodes CASRSGTGPNEKLFF. This chain joins TRBV4-1 and TRBJ1-4; D call uncertain. The V and J ends lost 6 bases and 3 bases respectively, with 14 bases between them. Per germline, CDR1 MGHRA and CDR2 YSYEKL. The CDR3 sequence is 15 residues long.

The chain recombines TRBV6-4 with TRBJ1-3, with unresolved D. CDR3 size: 17 residues. Germline CDR1 reads MRHNA; CDR2 reads SNTAGT. V was shortened by 0 bases and J by 0 bases, with 12 bases between the two germline ends. The CDR3 protein is CASSDSIKTVSGNTIYF. The CDR3 nucleotides are TGTGCCAGCAGTGACTCGATTAAAACGGTCTCTGGAAACACCATATATTTT.

This clone occurred a few times. The gene calls are TRBV21-1 and TRBJ2-5; the D segment call TRBD2 is taken from the table without a DNA check. TRBV21-1 is marked as a pseudogene. This CDR3 comprises 21 residues. The CDR3 region has the DNA TGTGCCAGCAGCAAAGCGCTCCAGATGGCGGGGGGCCGACTGATTCAAGAGACCCAGTACTTC. Encoded protein: CASSKALQMAGGRLIQETQYF.

The chain carries TRBV19 and TRBJ2-3; D might be TRBD1 (5 bases). Germline CDR1 and CDR2: LNHDA and SQIVND (reference sequence). V was clipped by 6 bases and J by 0 bases, with 16 bases between them. The CDR3 is 16 residues long. In DNA form, the CDR3 reads TGTGCCAGTAGCCCCTTTGACAGCTATAGCACAGATACGCAGTATTTT. The encoded protein is CASSPFDSYSTDTQYF.

This clone showed up many times. The genes are TRBV6-6 and TRBJ1-5; D is perhaps TRBD1 (6 bases). V shed 6 bases and J shed 0 bases, with 12 bases lying between them. CDR3 size: 15 residues. Looked up from germline, CDR1 is MNHNY and CDR2 is SVGAGI (reference sequence). DNA of the CDR3: TGTGCCAGCAGACATGGACAGCTTAGCAATCAGCCCCAGCATTTT. It yields the protein CASRHGQLSNQPQHF.

This rearrangement joins TRBV29-1 to TRBJ1-2; 8 nucleotides align to TRBD1. The CDR3 runs to 12 residues. Losses at the gene ends were 7 bases for V and 13 bases for J; bases not matched to a gene: 14. Germline values: CDR1 SQVTM, CDR2 ANQGSEA. The CDR3 protein is CSAVKGQASITF. The CDR3 DNA sequence: TGCAGCGCCGTGAAGGGACAGGCTTCCATCACCTTC.

This chain uses TRBV5-1 with TRBJ2-7; 11 bases are shared with TRBD1. Losses at the gene ends were 0 bases for V and 6 bases for J; bases not matched to a gene: 5. The CDR3 covers 15 residues. Germline V CDR1 and CDR2: SGHRS, YFSETQ. The DNA of the CDR3 is TGCGCCAGCAGCTTGGCCTCCGGGACAGGGGGCGAGCAGTACTTC. This gives the protein CASSLASGTGGEQYF.

Notes on this clone: At the DNA level, this CDR3 is encoded by other sequences in the same sample as well. The chain joins TRBV9 to TRBJ2-1, with D tentatively TRBD1 (7 bases). Trimming left V 3 bases short and J 3 bases short, with 13 bases between. The CDR3 totals 15 residues. In germline, CDR1 is SGDLS, CDR2 YYNGEE. For the CDR3, the DNA is TGTGCCAGCAGCGCCTCAGGGGGGAACTACAATGAGCAGTTCTTC. Translated: CASSASGGNYNEQFF.

The chain links TRBV5-1 to TRBJ2-3; the match to TRBD1 covers 10 bases. Losses at the gene ends were 4 bases for V and 1 base for J; bases not matched to a gene: 3. Germline CDR1 reads SGHRS; CDR2 reads YFSETQ. The CDR3 has 15 residues. CDR3 loop: CASSHGTGGTDTQYF. DNA for the CDR3: TGCGCCAGCAGCCACGGGACAGGGGGCACAGATACGCAGTATTTT.

V usage is TRBV4-1 and J usage is TRBJ1-1, with a possible D match to TRBD1 (5 bases). CDR1 is MGHRA, CDR2 YSYEKL, per germline. Trimming removed 4 bases at V and 3 bases at J, with 12 bases between. The CDR3 totals 14 residues. CDR3 coding DNA: TGCGCCAGCAGCCCTCAGGGTACGTACACTGAAGCTTTCTTT. Residues: CASSPQGTYTEAFF.

The chain recombines TRBV30 with TRBJ2-3, with 7 bases lining up with TRBD2. The V gene end was trimmed by 0 bases and the J gene end by 0 bases; junction bases not matched to a gene: 9. The length of the CDR3 is 17 residues. Germline CDR1 and CDR2: GTSNPN and SVGIG (reference sequence). DNA for the CDR3: TGTGCCTGGAGTGTACCGGCGGGGGAGGTTAGCACAGATACGCAGTATTTT. This gives the protein CAWSVPAGEVSTDTQYF. The variable domain in full, with the rest retrieved from reference TRBV30 and TRBJ2-3, is SQTIHQWPATLVQPVGSPLSLECTVEGTSNPNLYWYRQAAGRGLQLLFYSVGIGQISSEVPQNLSASRPQDRQFILSSKKLLLSDSGFYLCAWSVPAGEVSTDTQYFGPGTRLTVL.

The rearrangement links TRBV28 to TRBJ2-7, with 9 bases that match TRBD1. CDR3 size: 15 residues. Germline V gene sequence: CDR1 MDHEN, CDR2 SYDVKM. Trimming took 4 bases from V and 7 from J; bases not matched to a gene: 11. This CDR3 reads CASSSYGTGSREQYF. CDR3 nucleotide sequence: TGTGCCAGCAGTTCGTACGGGACAGGGTCGCGGGAGCAGTACTTC.

The V call is TRBV7-3, the J call TRBJ2-3; D not resolved. The CDR3 is 15 amino acids. CDR1 is SGHTA and CDR2 is FQGTGA in the germline V gene. The V gene lost 2 bases and the J gene lost 5 bases, with 14 bases spanning the gap. The chain's CDR3 is CASSLGPPHQDTQYF. DNA for the CDR3: TGTGCCAGCAGCTTAGGCCCCCCACACCAAGATACGCAGTATTTT.

V usage is TRBV3-1 (or the pseudogene TRBV3-2) and J usage is TRBJ1-5; 7 bases fit TRBD1. Trimming at V came to 4 bases and at J to 3 bases, leaving 6 bases not matched to a gene. The germline V gene encodes CDR1 LGHDT and CDR2 YNNKEL (reference sequence). The CDR3 covers 15 residues. CDR3 residues: CASSLAGGINQPQHF. CDR3 nucleotides: TGTGCCAGCAGCCTGGCAGGGGGTATCAATCAGCCCCAGCATTTT.

This sequence joins TRBV20-1 and TRBJ2-3; D is unclear. This CDR3 contains 11 residues. CDR1 is DFQATT and CDR2 is SNEGSKA in the germline V gene (reference sequence). The germline V and J ends were trimmed by 1 base and 12 bases, with 11 bases remaining between them. For the CDR3, the DNA is TGCAGTGCTAGAGTGTTCCAGACTCAGTATTTT. Amino acid sequence: CSARVFQTQYF.

The chain combines TRBV9 with TRBJ1-4; 8 nucleotides match TRBD1. Germline V CDR1 and CDR2: SGDLS, YYNGEE. CDR3 length: 15 amino acids. V shed 3 bases and J 7 bases; nucleotides not matched to a gene: 8. CDR3 amino acids: CASSGTGISGEKLFF. The CDR3 coding sequence is TGTGCCAGCAGCGGGACAGGGATTTCTGGTGAAAAACTGTTTTTT.

The DNA of the CDR3 is TGTGCCAGCAGGGACAGGGGGCGCCGTTATGGCTACACCTTC. Translated, it gives CASRDRGRRYGYTF. This sequence joins TRBV21-1 and TRBJ1-2; no DNA check was done on the table's D call, TRBD1. TRBV21-1 is reported as a pseudogene. CDR3 length: 14 amino acids.

The V gene is TRBV5-1, the J gene TRBJ1-5, with D maybe TRBD1 (6 bases). Germline V gene sequence: CDR1 SGHRS, CDR2 YFSETQ. V lost 4 bases and J 3 bases, leaving 11 bases between the germline ends. The CDR3 length is 14 residues. The CDR3 DNA reads TGCGCCAGCAGCGAAGGGGGTTTCAATCAGCCCCAGCATTTT. Protein product: CASSEGGFNQPQHF.

This chain links TRBV24-1 with TRBJ2-3, with D possibly TRBD2 on 6 matching bases. There are 15 residues in the CDR3. V was cut by 2 bases and J by 7 bases, with 15 bases left in between. CDR1 and CDR2 from the germline V gene are KGHDR and SFDVKD. The CDR3 sequence: CATSDSRAGLNTQYF. CDR3 DNA: TGTGCCACCAGTGATTCAAGAGCGGGCCTTAATACGCAGTATTTT.

This clone was picked up one time. The chain employs TRBV27 and TRBJ2-5; no firm D call. CDR3 length: 13 residues. V was trimmed by 5 bases and J by 1 base, leaving 8 bases between them. Germline lookup yields CDR1 MNHEY and CDR2 SMNVEV (reference sequence). The CDR3 region has the DNA TGTGCCAGCAGTACATATTTCCAAGAGACCCAGTACTTC. Translating gives CASSTYFQETQYF.

This rearrangement joins TRBV24-1 to TRBJ2-3, with 9 bases fitting TRBD1. The V and J ends lost 0 bases and 4 bases, in that order; junction bases with no gene match: 4. Looked up from germline, CDR1 is KGHDR and CDR2 is SFDVKD. CDR3 length: 16 residues. CDR3 residues: CATSDLTGGLSDTQYF. CDR3 nucleotide sequence: TGTGCCACCAGTGATTTGACAGGGGGCTTATCAGATACGCAGTATTTT.

The chain recombines TRBV4-1 with TRBJ2-7, with 7 bases lining up with TRBD1. The CDR3 is made up of 14 amino acids. J was trimmed by 5 bases and V by 8 bases; bases with no gene match: 12. CDR1 is MGHRA and CDR2 is YSYEKL in the germline V gene. The CDR3 DNA sequence: TGCGCCAGCTCGCGACAGGGAAGACAGGACGAGCAGTACTTC. Translation: CASSRQGRQDEQYF.

This chain uses TRBV6-5 with TRBJ1-2; D unresolved. Looked up from germline, CDR1 is MNHEY and CDR2 is SVGAGI. The germline V and J ends were trimmed by 8 bases and 4 bases, with 17 bases remaining between them. CDR3 size: 14 residues. This CDR3 is CASFDIYGVYGYTF. The CDR3, as DNA: TGTGCCAGCTTCGACATCTACGGGGTCTATGGCTACACCTTC.